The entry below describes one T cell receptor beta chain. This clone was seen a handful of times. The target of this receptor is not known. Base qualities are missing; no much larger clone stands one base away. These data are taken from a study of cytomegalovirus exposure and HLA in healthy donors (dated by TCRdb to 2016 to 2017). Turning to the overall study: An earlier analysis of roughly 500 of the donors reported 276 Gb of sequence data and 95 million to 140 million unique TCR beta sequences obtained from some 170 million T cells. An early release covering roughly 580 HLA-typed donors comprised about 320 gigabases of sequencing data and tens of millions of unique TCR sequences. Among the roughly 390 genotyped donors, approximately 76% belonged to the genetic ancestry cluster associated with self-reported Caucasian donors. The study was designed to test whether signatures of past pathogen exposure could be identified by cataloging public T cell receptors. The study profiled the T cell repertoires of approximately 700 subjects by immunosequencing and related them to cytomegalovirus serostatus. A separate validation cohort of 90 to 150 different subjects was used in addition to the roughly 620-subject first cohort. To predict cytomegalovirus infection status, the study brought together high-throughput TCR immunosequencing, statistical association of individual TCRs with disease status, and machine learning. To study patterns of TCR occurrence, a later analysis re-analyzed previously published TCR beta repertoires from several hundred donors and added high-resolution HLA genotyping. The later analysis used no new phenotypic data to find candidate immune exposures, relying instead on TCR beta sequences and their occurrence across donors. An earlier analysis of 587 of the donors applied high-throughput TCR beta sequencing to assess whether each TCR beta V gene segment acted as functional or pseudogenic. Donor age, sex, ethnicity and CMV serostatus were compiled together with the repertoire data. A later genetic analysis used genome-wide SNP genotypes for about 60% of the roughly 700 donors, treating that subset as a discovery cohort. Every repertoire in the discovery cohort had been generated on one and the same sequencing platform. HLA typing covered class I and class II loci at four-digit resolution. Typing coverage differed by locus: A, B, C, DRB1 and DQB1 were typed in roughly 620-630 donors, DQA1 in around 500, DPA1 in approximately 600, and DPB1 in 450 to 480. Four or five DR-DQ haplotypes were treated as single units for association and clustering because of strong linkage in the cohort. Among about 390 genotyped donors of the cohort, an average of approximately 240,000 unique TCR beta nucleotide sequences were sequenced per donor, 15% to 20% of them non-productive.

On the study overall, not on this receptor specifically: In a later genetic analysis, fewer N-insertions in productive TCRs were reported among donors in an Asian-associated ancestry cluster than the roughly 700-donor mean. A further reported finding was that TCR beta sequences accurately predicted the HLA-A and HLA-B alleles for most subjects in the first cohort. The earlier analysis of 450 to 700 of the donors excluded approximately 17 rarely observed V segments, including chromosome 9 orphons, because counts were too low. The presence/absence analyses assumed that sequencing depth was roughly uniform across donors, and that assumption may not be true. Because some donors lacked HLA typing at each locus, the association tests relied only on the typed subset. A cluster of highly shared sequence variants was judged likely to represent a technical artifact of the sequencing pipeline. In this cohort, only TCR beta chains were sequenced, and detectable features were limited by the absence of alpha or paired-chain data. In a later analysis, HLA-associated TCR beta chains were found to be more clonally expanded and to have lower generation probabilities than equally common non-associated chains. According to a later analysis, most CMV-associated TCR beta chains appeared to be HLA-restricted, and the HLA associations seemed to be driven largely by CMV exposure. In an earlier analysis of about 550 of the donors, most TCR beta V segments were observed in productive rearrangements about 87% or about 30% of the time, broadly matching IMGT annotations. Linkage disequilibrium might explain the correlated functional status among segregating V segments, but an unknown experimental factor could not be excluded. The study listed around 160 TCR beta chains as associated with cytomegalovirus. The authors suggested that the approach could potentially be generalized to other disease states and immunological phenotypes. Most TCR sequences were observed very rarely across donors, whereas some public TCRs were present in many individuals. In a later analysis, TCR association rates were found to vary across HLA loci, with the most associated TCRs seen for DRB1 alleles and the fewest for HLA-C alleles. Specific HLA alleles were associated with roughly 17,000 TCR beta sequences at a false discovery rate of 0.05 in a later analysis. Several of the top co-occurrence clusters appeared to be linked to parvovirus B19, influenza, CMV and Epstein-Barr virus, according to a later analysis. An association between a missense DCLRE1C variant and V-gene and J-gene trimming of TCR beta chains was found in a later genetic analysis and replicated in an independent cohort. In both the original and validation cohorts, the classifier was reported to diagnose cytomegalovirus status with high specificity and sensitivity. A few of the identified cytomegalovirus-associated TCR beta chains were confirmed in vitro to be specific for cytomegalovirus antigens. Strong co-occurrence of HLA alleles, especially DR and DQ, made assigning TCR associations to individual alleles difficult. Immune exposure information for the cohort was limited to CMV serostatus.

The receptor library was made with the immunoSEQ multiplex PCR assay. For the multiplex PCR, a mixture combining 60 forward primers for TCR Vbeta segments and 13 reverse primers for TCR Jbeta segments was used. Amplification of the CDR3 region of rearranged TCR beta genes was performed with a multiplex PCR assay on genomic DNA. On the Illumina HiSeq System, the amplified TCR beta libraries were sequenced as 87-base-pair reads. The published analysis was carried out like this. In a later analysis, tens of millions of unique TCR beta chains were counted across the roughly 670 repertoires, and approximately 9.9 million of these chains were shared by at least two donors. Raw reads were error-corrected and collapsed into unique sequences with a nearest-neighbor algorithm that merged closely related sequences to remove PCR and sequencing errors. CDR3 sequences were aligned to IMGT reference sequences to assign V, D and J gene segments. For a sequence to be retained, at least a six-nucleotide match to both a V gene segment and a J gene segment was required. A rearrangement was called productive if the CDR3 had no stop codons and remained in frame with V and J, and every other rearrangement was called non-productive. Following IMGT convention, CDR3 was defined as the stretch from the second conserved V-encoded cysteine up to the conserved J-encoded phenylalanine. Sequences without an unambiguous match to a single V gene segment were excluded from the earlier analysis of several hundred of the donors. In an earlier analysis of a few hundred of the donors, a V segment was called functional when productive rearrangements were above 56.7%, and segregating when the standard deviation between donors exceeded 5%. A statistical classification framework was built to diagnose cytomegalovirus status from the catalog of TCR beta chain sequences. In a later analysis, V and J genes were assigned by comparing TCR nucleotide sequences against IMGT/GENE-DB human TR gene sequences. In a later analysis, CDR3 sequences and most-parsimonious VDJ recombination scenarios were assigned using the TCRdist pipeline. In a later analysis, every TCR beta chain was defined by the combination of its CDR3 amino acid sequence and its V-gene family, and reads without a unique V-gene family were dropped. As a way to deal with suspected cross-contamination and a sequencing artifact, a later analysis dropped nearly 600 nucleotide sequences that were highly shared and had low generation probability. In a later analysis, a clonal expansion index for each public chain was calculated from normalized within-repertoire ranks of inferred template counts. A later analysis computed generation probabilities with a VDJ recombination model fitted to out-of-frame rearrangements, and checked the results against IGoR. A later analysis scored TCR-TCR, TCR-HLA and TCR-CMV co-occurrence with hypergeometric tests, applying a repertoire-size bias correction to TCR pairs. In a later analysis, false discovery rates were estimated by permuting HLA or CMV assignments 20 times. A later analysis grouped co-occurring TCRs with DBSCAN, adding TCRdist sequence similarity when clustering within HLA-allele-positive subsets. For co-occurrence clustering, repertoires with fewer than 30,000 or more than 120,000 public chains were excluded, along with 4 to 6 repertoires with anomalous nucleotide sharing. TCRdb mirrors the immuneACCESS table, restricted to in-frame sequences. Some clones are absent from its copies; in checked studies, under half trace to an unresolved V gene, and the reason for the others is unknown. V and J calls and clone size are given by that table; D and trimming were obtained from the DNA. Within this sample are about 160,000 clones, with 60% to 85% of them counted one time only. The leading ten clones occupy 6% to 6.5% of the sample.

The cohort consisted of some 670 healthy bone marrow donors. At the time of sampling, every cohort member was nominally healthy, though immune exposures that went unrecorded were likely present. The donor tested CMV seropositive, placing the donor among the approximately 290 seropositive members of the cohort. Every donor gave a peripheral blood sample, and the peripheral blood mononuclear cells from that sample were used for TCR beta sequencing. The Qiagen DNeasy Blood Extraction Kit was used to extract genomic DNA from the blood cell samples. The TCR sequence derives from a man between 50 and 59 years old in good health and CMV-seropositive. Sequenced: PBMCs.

The DNA sequence follows: TGTGCCAGCAGCTTTAGGACAGGGGGACCCTACGAGCAGTACTTC. Translated, this is CASSFRTGGPYEQYF. The chain couples TRBV7-2 to TRBJ2-7; 10 bases in the middle match TRBD1. Unmatched junction bases come to 4, with V trimmed by 3 bases and J by 2 bases. The CDR3 sequence holds 15 residues, the cysteine and phenylalanine included. Only CDR3 DNA is held: 45 bases, read in frame from base 1. Per the germline V gene, SGHTA is the CDR1 and FQGNSA is the CDR2.